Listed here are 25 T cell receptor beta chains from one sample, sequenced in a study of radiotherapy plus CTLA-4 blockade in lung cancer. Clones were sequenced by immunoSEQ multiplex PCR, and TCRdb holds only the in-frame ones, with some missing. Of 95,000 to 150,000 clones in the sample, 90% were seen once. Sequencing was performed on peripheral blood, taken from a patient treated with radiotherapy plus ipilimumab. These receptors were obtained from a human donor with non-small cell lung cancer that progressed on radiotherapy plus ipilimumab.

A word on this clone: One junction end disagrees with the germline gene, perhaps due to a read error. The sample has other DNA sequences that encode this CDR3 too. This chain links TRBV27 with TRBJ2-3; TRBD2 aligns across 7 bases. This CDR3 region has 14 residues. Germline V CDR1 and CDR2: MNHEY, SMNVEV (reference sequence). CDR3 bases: TGCGCCAGCAGTCTAGCGGACAGCACAGATACGCAGTATTTT. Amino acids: CASSLADSTDTQYF.

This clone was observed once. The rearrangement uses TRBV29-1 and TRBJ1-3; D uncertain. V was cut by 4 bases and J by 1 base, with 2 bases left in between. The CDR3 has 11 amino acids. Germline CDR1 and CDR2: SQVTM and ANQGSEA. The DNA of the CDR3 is TGCAGCGTTGTTTCTGGAAACACCATATATTTT. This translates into CSVVSGNTIYF.

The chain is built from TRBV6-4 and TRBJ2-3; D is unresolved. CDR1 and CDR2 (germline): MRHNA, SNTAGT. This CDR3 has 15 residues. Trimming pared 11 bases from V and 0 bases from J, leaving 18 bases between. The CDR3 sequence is CAGIWVGASTDTQYF. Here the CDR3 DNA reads TGTGCCGGCATTTGGGTCGGCGCTAGCACAGATACGCAGTATTTT.

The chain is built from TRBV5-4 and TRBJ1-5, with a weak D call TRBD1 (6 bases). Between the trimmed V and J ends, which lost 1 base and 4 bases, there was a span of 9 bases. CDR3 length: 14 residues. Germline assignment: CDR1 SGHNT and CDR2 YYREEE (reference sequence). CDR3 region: CASSLQGSNQPQHF. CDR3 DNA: TGTGCCAGCAGCTTGCAGGGGTCGAATCAGCCCCAGCATTTT.

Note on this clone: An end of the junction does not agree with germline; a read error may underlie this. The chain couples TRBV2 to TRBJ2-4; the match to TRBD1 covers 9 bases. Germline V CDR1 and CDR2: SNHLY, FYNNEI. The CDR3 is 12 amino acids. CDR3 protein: CASSEVRGQGNF. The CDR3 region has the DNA TGTGCCAGCAGTGAGGTTAGGGGACAGGGCAACTTC.

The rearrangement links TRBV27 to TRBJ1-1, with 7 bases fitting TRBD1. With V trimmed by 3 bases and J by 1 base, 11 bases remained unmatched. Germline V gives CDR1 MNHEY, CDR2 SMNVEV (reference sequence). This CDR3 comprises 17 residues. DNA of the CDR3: TGTGCCAGCAGTTTCACCCGGACAGGCGGGGCGAACACTGAAGCTTTCTTT. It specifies CASSFTRTGGANTEAFF.

The CDR3 region has the DNA TGCGCCAGCAGCGGCGCGGCTAGCGGGAGGCCAGATACGCAGTATTTT. Its protein product is CASSGAASGRPDTQYF. The chain carries TRBV5-1 and TRBJ2-3, with TRBD2 matching over 11 bases. The germline V gene has CDR1 SGHRS and CDR2 YFSETQ. The CDR3 spans 16 residues. V gave up 4 bases and J gave up 4 bases; unmatched junction bases: 8. Based on the CDR3 plus reference TRBV5-1 and TRBJ2-3, the full variable domain is KAGVTQTPRYLIKTRGQQVTLSCSPISGHRSVSWYQQTPGQGLQFLFEYFSETQRNKGNFPGRFSGRQFSNSRSEMNVSTLELGDSALYLCASSGAASGRPDTQYFGPGTRLTVL.

As DNA, the CDR3 is TGTGCTAGTGGTCGATCCGGGGATCAGCCCCAGCATTTT. Amino acids: CASGRSGDQPQHF. This chain links TRBV12-5 with TRBJ1-5; no definite D call. CDR3 length: 13 amino acids. V was cut by 5 bases and J by 5 bases, with 10 bases left in between. Germline CDR1 is LGHNT and CDR2 is FRNRAP. The full variable domain, its missing parts supplied by reference TRBV12-5 and TRBJ1-5, is DARVTQTPRHKVTEMGQEVTMRCQPILGHNTVFWYRQTMMQGLELLAYFRNRAPLDDSGMPKDRFSAEMPDATLATLKIQPSEPRDSAVYFCASGRSGDQPQHFGDGTRLSIL.

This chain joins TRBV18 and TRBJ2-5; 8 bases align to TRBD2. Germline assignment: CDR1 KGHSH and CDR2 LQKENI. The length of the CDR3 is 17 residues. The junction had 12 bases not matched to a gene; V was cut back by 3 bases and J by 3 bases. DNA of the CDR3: TGTGCCAGCTCACCCTTGAGGAGCGGGAGAATGGAAGAGACCCAGTACTTC. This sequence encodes CASSPLRSGRMEETQYF.

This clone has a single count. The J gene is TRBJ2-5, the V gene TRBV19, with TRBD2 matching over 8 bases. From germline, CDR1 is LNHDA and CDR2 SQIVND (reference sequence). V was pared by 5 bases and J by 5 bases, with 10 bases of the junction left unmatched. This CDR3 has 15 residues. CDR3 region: CASSPRLATEETQYF. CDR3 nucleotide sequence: TGTGCCAGTAGTCCTCGACTAGCGACGGAGGAGACCCAGTACTTC.

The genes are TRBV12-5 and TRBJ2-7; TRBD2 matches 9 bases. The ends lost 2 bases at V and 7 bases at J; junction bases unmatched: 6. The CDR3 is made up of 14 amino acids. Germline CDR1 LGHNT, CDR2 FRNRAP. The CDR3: CASGLWPLAGEQYF. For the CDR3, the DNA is TGTGCTAGTGGTTTGTGGCCCCTAGCGGGAGAGCAGTACTTC.

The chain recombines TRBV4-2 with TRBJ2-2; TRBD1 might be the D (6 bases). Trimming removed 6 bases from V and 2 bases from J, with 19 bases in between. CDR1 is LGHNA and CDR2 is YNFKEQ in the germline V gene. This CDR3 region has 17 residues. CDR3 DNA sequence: TGTGCCAGCAGGGGGGCCTCTCTTTTATCCAACACCGGGGAGCTGTTTTTT. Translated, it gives CASRGASLLSNTGELFF.

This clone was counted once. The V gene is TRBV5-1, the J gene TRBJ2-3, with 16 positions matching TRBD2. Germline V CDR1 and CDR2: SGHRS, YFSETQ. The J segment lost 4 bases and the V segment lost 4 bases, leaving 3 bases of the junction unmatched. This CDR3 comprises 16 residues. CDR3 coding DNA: TGCGCCAGCAGCGCGGGACTAGCGGGAGGGGCAGATACGCAGTATTTT. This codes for CASSAGLAGGADTQYF.

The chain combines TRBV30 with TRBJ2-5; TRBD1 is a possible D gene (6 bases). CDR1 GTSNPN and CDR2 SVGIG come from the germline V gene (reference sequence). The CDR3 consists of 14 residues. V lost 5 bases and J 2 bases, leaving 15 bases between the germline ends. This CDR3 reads CAWDRRCAQETQYF. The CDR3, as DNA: TGTGCCTGGGACAGGCGATGCGCACAAGAGACCCAGTACTTC.

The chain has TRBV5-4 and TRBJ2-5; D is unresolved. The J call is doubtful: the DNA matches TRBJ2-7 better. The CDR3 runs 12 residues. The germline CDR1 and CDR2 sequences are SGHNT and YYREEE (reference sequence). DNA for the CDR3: TGTGCCAGCAGTTCCGACATATACGAGCAGTACTTC. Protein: CASSSDIYEQYF.

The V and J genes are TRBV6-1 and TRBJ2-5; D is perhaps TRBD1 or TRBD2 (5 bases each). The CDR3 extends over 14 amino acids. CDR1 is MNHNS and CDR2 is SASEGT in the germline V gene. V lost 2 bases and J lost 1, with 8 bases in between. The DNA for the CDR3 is TGTGCCAGCAGTGAAAGGGGACCCCAAGAGACCCAGTACTTC. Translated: CASSERGPQETQYF.

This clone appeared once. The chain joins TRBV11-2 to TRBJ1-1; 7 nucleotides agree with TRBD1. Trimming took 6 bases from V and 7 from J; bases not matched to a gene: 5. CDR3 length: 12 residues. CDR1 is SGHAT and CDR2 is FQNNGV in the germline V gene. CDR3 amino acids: CASSLNRGEAFF. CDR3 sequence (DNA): TGTGCCAGCAGTTTAAACAGGGGTGAAGCTTTCTTT. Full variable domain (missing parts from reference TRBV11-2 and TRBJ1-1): EAGVAQSPRYKIIEKRQSVAFWCNPISGHATLYWYQQILGQGPKLLIQFQNNGVVDDSQLPKDRFSAERLKGVDSTLKIQPAKLEDSAVYLCASSLNRGEAFFGQGTRLTVV.

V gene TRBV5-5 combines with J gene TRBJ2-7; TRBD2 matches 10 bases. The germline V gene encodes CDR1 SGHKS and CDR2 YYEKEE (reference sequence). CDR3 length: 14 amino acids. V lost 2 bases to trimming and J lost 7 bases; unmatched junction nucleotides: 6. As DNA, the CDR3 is TGTGCCAGCAGCTTAGCGGGAGGGCCGGGTGAGCAGTACTTC. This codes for CASSLAGGPGEQYF.

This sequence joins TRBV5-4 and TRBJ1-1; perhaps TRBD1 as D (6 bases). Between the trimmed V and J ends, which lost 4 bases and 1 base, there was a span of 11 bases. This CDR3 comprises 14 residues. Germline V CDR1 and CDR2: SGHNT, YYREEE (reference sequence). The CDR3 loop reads CASSPETGNTEAFF. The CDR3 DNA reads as TGTGCCAGCAGCCCCGAGACAGGGAACACTGAAGCTTTCTTT.

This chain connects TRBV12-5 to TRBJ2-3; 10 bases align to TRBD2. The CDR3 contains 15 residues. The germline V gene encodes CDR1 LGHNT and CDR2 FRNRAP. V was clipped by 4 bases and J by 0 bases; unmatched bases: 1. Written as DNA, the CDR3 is TGTGCTAGTGGTTGGACTAGCGGTAGCACAGATACGCAGTATTTT. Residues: CASGWTSGSTDTQYF.

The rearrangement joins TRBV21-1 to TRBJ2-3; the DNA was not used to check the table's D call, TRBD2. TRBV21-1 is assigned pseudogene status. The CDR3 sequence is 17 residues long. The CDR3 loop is CAPLAGTTARSTDTQYF. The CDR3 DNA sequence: TGTGCCCCCCTAGCGGGGACCACAGCACGGAGCACAGATACGCAGTATTTT.

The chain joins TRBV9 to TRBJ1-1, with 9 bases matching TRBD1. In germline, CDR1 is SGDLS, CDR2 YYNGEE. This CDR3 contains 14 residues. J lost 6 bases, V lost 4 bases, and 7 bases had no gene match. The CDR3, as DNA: TGTGCCAGCAGCAGGACAGGGGATAGGGCTGAAGCTTTCTTT. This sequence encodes CASSRTGDRAEAFF. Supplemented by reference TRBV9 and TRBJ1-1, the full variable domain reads DSGVTQTPKHLITATGQRVTLRCSPRSGDLSVYWYQQSLDQGLQFLIQYYNGEERAKGNILERFSAQQFPDLHSELNLSSLELGDSALYFCASSRTGDRAEAFFGQGTRLTVV.

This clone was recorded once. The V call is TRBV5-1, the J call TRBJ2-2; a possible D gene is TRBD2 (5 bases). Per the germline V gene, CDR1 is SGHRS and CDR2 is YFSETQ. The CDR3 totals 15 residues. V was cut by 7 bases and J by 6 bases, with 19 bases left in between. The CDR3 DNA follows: TGCGCCAGCCAACGTGATGGGAGTGCTGCCGGGGAGCTGTTTTTT. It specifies CASQRDGSAAGELFF.

CDR3 sequence: CASSYDSINTGELFF. CDR3 sequence (DNA): TGTGCCAGCAGCTACGACAGTATTAACACCGGGGAGCTGTTTTTT. This sequence joins TRBV5-4 and TRBJ2-2; perhaps TRBD1 as D (5 bases). Trimming stripped 3 bases from V and 2 bases from J, with 11 bases between. CDR3 length: 15 residues. Per the germline V gene, CDR1 is SGHNT and CDR2 is YYREEE (reference sequence).

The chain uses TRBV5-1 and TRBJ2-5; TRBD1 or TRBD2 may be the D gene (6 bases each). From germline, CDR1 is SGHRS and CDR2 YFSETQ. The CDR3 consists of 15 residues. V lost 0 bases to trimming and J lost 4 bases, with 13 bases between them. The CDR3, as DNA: TGCGCCAGCAGCTTGGGAAACAGGGAGGCAGAGACCCAGTACTTC. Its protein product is CASSLGNREAETQYF.